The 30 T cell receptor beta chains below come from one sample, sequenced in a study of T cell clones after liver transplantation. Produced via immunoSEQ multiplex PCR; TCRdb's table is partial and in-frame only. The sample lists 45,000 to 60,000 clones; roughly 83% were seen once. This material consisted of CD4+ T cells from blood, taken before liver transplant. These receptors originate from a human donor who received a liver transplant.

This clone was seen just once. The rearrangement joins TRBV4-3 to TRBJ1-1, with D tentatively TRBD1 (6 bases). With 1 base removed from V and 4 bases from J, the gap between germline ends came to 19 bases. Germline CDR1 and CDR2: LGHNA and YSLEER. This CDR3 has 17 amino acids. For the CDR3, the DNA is TGCGCCAGCAGCCAAGCGTTCTTGGCGGCCAGGGGCACTGAAGCTTTCTTT. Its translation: CASSQAFLAARGTEAFF.

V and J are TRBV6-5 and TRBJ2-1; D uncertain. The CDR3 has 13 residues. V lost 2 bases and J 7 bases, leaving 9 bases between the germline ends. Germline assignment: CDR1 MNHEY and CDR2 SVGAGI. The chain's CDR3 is CASSYPVFNEQFF. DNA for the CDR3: TGTGCCAGCAGTTACCCGGTCTTTAATGAGCAGTTCTTC.

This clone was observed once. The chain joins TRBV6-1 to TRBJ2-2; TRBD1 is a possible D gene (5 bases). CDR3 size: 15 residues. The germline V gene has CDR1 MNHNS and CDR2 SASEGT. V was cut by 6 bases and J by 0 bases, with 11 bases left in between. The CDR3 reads CASSQWTTNTGELFF. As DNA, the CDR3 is TGTGCCAGCAGCCAATGGACAACGAACACCGGGGAGCTGTTTTTT.

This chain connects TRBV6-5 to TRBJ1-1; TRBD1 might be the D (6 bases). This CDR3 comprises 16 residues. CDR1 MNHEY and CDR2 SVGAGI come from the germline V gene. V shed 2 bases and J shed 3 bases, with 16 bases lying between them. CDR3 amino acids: CASSYADLGGYTEAFF. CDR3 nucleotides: TGTGCCAGCAGTTACGCCGATCTAGGGGGGTACACTGAAGCTTTCTTT.

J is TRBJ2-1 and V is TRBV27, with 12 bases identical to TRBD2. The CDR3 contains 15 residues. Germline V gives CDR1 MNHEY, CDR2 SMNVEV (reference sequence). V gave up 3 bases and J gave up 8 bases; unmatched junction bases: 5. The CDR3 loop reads CASSFRTSGNYEQFF. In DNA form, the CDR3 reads TGTGCCAGCAGTTTCCGGACTAGCGGGAACTATGAGCAGTTCTTC.

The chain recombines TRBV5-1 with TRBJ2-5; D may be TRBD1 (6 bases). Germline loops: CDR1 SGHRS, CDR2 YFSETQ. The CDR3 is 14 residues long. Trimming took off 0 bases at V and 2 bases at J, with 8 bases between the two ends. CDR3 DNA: TGCGCCAGCAGCTTGGGACAGGCTCAAGAGACCCAGTACTTC. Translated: CASSLGQAQETQYF.

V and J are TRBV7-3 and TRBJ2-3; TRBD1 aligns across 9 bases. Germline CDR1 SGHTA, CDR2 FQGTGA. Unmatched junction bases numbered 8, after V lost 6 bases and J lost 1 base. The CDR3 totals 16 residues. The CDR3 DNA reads TGTGCCAGCAGTCCAAGGGGGGACAGGGGCACAGATACGCAGTATTTT. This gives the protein CASSPRGDRGTDTQYF.

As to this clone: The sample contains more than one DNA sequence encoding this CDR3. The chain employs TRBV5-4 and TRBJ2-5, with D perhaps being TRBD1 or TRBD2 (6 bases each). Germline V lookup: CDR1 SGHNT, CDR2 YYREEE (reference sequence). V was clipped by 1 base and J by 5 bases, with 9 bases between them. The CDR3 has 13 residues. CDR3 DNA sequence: TGTGCCAGCAGCTTGAGGGGGGCGGAGACCCAGTACTTC. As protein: CASSLRGAETQYF.

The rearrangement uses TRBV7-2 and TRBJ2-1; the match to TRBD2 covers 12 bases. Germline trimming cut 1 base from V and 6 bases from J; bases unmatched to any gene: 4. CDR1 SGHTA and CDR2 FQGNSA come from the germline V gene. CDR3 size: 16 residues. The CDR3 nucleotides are TGTGCCAGCAGCTTAGGGCCGGGACTAGCGGGCAATGAGCAGTTCTTC. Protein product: CASSLGPGLAGNEQFF.

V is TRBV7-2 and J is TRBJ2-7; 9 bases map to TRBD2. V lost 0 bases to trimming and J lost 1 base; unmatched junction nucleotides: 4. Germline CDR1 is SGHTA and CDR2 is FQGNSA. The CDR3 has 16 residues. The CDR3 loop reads CASSLAPAGGSYEQYF. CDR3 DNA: TGTGCCAGCAGCTTAGCCCCAGCGGGAGGATCCTACGAGCAGTACTTC.

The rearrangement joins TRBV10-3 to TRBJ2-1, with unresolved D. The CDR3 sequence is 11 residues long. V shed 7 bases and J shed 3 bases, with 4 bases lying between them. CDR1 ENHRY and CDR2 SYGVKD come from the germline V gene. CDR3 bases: TGTGCCATCAAGGACTACAATGAGCAGTTCTTC. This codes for CAIKDYNEQFF.

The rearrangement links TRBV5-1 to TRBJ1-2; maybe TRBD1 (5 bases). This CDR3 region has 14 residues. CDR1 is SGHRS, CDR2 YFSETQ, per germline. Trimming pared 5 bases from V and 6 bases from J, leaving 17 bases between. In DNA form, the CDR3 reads TGCGCCAGCAGACAAAGTGGGGGAACTGATGGCTACACCTTC. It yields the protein CASRQSGGTDGYTF.

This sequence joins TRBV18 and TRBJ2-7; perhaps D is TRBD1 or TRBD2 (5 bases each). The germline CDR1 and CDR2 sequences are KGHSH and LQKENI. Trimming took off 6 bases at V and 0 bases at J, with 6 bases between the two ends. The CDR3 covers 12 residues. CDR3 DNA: TGTGCCAGCTCCGGGACCTCCTACGAGCAGTACTTC. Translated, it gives CASSGTSYEQYF.

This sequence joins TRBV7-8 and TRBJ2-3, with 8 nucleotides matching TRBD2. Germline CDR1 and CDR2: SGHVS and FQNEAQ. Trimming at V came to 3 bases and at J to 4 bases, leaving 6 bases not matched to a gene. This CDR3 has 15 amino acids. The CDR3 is CASSLAGGGADTQYF. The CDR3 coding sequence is TGTGCCAGCAGCTTGGCGGGAGGAGGCGCAGATACGCAGTATTTT. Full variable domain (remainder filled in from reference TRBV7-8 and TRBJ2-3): GAGVSQSPRYKVAKRGQDVALRCDPISGHVSLFWYQQALGQGPEFLTYFQNEAQLDKSGLPSDRFFAERPEGSVSTLKIQRTQQEDSAVYLCASSLAGGGADTQYFGPGTRLTVL.

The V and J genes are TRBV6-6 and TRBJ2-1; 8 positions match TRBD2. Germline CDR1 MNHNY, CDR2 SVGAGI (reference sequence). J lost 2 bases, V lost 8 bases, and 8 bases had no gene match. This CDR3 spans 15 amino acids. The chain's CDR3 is CASSGAGGAYNEQFF. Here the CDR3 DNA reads TGTGCCAGCTCCGGGGCGGGAGGAGCCTACAATGAGCAGTTCTTC.

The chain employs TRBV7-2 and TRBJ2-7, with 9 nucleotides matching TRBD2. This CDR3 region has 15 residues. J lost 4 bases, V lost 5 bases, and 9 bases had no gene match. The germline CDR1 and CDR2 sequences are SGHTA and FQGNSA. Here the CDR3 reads CASSSSGGAQYEQYF. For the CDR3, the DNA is TGTGCCAGCAGCAGTAGCGGGGGAGCTCAGTACGAGCAGTACTTC.

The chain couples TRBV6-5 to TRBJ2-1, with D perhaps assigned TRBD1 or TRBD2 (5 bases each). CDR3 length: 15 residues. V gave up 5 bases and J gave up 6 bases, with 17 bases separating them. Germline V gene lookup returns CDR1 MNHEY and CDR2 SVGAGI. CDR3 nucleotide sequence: TGTGCCAGCAGTCCCCGGGGCCGAGCCGGCAATGAGCAGTTCTTC. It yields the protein CASSPRGRAGNEQFF.

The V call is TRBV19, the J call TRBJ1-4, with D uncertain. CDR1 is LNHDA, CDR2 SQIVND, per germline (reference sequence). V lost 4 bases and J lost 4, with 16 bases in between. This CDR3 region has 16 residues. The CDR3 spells CASSTSGITINEKLFF. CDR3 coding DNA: TGTGCCAGTAGTACATCGGGGATCACTATTAATGAAAAACTGTTTTTT.

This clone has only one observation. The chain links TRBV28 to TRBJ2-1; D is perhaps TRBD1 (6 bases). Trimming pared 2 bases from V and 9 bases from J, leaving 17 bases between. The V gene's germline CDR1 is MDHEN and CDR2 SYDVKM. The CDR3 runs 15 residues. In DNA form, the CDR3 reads TGTGCCAGCAGTTTAATGCGAGGGAGCAGGGGTGAGCAGTTCTTC. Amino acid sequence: CASSLMRGSRGEQFF.

CDR3 region: CASSPGAREREQYF. The CDR3 DNA is TGTGCCAGCTCACCAGGCGCACGGGAGCGGGAGCAGTACTTC. The chain recombines TRBV18 with TRBJ2-7; D possibly corresponds to TRBD2 (6 bases). V shed 2 bases and J shed 7 bases, with 15 bases lying between them. The CDR3 runs to 14 residues. Germline assignment: CDR1 KGHSH and CDR2 LQKENI. The entire variable domain, with the rest obtained from reference TRBV18 and TRBJ2-7, is as follows: NAGVMQNPRHLVRRRGQEARLRCSPMKGHSHVYWYRQLPEEGLKFMVYLQKENIIDESGMPKERFSAEFPKEGPSILRIQQVVRGDSAAYFCASSPGAREREQYFGPGTRLTVT.

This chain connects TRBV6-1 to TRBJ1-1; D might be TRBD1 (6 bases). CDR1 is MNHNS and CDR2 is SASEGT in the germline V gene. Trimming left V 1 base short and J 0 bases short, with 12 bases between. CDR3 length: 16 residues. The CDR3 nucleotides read TGTGCCAGCAGTGAAGAGGGGGGCGACCTGAACACTGAAGCTTTCTTT. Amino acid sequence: CASSEEGGDLNTEAFF.

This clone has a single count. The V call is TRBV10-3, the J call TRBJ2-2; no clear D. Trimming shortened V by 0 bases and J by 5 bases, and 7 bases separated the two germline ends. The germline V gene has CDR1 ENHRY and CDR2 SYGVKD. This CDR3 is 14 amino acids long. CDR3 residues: CAISESRNTGELFF. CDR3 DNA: TGTGCCATCAGTGAGTCCCGAAATACCGGGGAGCTGTTTTTT.

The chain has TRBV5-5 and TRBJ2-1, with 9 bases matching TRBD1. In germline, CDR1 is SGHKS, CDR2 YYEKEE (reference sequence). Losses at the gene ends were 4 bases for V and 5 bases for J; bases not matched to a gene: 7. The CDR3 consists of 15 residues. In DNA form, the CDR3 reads TGTGCCAGCAGCGTCCGGGACAGGGATCACAATGAGCAGTTCTTC. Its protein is CASSVRDRDHNEQFF.

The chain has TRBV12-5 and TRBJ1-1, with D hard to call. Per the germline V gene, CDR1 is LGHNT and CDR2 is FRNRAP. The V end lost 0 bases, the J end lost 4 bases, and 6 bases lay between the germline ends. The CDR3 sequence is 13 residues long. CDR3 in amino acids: CASGLVKFTEAFF. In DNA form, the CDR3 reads TGTGCTAGTGGTTTGGTTAAGTTCACTGAAGCTTTCTTT.

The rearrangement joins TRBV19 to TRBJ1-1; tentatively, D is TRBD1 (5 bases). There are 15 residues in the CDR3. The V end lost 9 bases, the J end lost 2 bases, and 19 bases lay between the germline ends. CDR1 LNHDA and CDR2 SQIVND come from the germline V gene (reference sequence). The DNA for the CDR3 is TGTGCCAGCTACAACCCAAGGGGCGTCAACACTGAAGCTTTCTTT. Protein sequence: CASYNPRGVNTEAFF.

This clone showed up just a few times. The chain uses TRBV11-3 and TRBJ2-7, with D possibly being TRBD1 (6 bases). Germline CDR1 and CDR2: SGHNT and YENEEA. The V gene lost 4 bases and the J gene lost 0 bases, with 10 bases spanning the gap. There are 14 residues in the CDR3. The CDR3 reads CASSSSRGSYEQYF. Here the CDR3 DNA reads TGTGCCAGCAGCTCCTCCAGGGGCTCCTACGAGCAGTACTTC.

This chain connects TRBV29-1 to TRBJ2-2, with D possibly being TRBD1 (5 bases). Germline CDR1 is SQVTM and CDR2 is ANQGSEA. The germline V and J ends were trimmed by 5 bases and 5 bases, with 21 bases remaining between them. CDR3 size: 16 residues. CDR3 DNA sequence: TGCAGCGTTACTTTAGGACAAGCTTTTCCTACCGGGGAGCTGTTTTTT. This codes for CSVTLGQAFPTGELFF.

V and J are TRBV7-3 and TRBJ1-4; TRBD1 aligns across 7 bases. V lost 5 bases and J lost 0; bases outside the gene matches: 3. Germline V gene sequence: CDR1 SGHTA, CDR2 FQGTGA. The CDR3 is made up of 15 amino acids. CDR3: CASSPGQATNEKLFF. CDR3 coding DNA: TGTGCCAGCAGCCCAGGACAGGCAACTAATGAAAAACTGTTTTTT.

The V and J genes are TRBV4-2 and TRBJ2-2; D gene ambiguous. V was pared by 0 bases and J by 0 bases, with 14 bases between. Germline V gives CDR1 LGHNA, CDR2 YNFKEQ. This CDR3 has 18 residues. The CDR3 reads CASSQEGPGSANTGELFF. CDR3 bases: TGTGCCAGCAGCCAAGAAGGTCCCGGTTCCGCGAACACCGGGGAGCTGTTTTTT.

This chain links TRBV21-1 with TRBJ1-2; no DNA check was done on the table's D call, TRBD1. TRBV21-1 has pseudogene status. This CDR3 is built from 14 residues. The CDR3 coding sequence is TGTGCCAGCAGCAATGCGGAAGGGGACTATGGCTACACCTTC. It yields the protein CASSNAEGDYGYTF.